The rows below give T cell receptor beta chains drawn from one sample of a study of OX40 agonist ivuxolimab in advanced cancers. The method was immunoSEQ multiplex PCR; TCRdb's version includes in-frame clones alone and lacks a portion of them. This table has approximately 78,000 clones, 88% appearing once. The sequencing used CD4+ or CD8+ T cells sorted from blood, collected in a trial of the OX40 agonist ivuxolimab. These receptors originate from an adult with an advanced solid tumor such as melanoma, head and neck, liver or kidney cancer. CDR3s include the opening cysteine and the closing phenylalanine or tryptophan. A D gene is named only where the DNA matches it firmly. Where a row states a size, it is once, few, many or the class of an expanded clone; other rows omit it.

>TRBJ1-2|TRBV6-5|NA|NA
CASSSRGRPYGYTF
TGTGCCAGCAGTTCTCGGGGCAGACCCTATGGCTACACCTTC
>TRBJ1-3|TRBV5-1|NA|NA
CASSRGQPFSGNTIYF
TGCGCCAGCAGCCGCGGACAGCCCTTCTCTGGAAACACCATATATTTT
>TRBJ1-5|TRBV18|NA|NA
CASSPLSGVSNQPQHF
TGTGCCAGCTCACCGTTGTCAGGTGTGAGCAATCAGCCCCAGCATTTT
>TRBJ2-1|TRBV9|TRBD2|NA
CASSVVGSGGSGEQFF
TGTGCCAGCAGCGTAGTTGGTAGCGGGGGATCGGGTGAGCAGTTCTTC
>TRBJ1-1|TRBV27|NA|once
CASSFWGGNTEAFF
TGTGCCAGCAGTTTTTGGGGGGGCAACACTGAAGCTTTCTTT
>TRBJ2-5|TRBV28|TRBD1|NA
CASSFPRDRSPLETQYF
TGTGCCAGCAGTTTCCCCCGGGACAGGTCACCGTTAGAGACCCAGTACTTC
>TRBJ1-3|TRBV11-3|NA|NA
CASTRTDSNTIYF
TGTGCCAGCACCAGGACAGACTCAAACACCATATATTTT
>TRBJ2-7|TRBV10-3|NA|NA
CAIMSGTVGYEQYF
TGTGCCATCATGTCCGGGACGGTCGGATACGAGCAGTACTTC
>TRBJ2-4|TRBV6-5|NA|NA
CASSPGRPKNIQYF
TGTGCCAGCAGCCCCGGGAGACCCAAAAACATTCAGTACTTC
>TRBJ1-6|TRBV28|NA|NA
CASSSGSPLHF
TGTGCCAGCAGTTCAGGTTCACCCCTCCACTTT
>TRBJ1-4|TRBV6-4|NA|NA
CASRRAANEKLFF
TGTGCCAGCAGAAGGGCGGCTAATGAAAAACTGTTTTTT
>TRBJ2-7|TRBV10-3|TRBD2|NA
CAINSGLDIAGYF
TGTGCCATCAACTCGGGACTAGACATAGCTGGGTACTTC
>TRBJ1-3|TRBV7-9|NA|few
CASSPTGALGNTIYF
TGTGCCAGCAGCCCCACGGGGGCACTTGGAAACACCATATATTTT
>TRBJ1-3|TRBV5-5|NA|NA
CASRRGLGNTIYF
TGTGCCAGCAGGAGGGGTCTTGGAAACACCATATATTTT
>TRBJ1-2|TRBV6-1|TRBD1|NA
CASSKTGGYGYTF
TGTGCCAGCAGTAAAACAGGGGGCTATGGCTACACCTTC
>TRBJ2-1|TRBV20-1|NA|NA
CSAWEGEQFF
TGCAGTGCCTGGGAAGGAGAGCAGTTCTTC
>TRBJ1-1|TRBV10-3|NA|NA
CAISAGSPFEAFF
TGTGCCATCAGTGCCGGCAGCCCCTTCGAAGCTTTCTTT
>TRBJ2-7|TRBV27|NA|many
CASSLSSPTRGEQYF
TGTGCCAGCAGTTTATCTTCCCCGACGAGAGGGGAGCAGTACTTC
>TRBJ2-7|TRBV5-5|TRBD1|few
CASSTPGQGVYEQYF
TGTGCCAGCAGCACACCGGGACAGGGGGTCTACGAGCAGTACTTC
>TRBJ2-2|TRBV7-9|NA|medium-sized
CASSSQGTLNTGELFF
TGTGCCAGCAGCTCCCAGGGCACCCTGAACACCGGGGAGCTGTTTTTT
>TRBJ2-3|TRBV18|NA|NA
CASSPLHRGTDTQYF
TGTGCCAGCTCACCACTCCACAGGGGCACAGATACGCAGTATTTT
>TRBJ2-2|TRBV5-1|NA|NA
CASSLVTEVNTGELFF
TGCGCCAGCAGCTTGGTGACAGAGGTCAACACCGGGGAGCTGTTTTTT
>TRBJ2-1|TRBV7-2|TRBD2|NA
CASSPSGLAGNNEQFF
TGTGCCAGCAGCCCTTCCGGACTAGCGGGAAACAATGAGCAGTTCTTC
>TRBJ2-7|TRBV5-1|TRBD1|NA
CASSLTGTGNEQYF
TGCGCCAGCAGCCTAACCGGGACAGGCAACGAGCAGTACTTC
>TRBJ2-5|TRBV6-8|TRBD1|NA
CASRDRGEGAGFQETQYF
TGTGCCAGCAGGGACAGGGGCGAGGGAGCGGGCTTCCAAGAGACCCAGTACTTC
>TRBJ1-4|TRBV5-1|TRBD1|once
CASSLGQRQGGEKLFF
TGCGCCAGCAGCTTGGGCCAGCGACAGGGAGGTGAAAAACTGTTTTTT
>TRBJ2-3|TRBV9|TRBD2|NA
CASSASGGASDTQYF
TGTGCCAGCAGCGCTAGCGGGGGGGCTTCAGATACGCAGTATTTT
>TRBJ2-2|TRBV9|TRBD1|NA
CASSPRGMDTGELFF
TGTGCCAGCAGCCCCAGGGGGATGGACACCGGGGAGCTGTTTTTT
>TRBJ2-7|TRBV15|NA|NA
CATSRDRASHYEQYF
TGTGCCACCAGCAGAGATCGGGCTAGCCACTACGAGCAGTACTTC
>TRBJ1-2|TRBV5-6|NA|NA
CASSPREGYYGYTF
TGTGCCAGCAGCCCCCGTGAGGGGTACTATGGCTACACCTTC
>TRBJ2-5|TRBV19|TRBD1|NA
CASRTRGALGQGSGETQYF
TGTGCCAGTAGGACCCGGGGCGCCCTAGGACAGGGCAGTGGGGAGACCCAGTACTTC
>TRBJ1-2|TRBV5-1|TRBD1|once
CASSLAPGQSSNYGYTF
TGCGCCAGCAGCTTGGCCCCGGGACAGTCTTCTAACTATGGCTACACCTTC
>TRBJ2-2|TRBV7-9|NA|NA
CASSLGSDRLTNTGELFF
TGTGCCAGCAGCTTAGGATCGGACAGATTGACGAACACCGGGGAGCTGTTTTTT
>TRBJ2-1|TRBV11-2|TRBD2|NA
CASSLDPSGSSYNEQFF
TGTGCCAGCAGCCTAGATCCTAGCGGGAGCTCCTACAATGAGCAGTTCTTC
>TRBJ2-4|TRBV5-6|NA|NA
CASSALQGGGGTNIQYF
TGTGCCAGCAGCGCATTACAGGGAGGTGGGGGAACGAACATTCAGTACTTC
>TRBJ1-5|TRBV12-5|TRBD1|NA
CASGLTGGAGQPQHF
TGTGCTAGTGGTTTGACAGGGGGCGCGGGTCAGCCCCAGCATTTT
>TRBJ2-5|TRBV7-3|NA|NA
CASRATGTETQYF
TGTGCCAGCAGGGCAACAGGGACAGAGACCCAGTACTTC
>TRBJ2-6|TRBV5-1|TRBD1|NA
CASSLQGSNVLTF
TGCGCCAGCAGCTTACAGGGGTCTAACGTCCTGACTTTC
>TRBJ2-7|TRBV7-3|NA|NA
CASRTSRGVYEQYF
TGTGCCAGCAGGACTTCTCGAGGGGTCTACGAGCAGTACTTC
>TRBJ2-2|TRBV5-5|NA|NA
CASSLAGVQNTGELFF
TGTGCCAGCAGCTTGGCGGGGGTGCAGAACACCGGGGAGCTGTTTTTT
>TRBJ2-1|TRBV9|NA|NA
CASSVAPSDHNEQFF
TGTGCCAGCAGCGTAGCTCCTAGCGACCACAATGAGCAGTTCTTC
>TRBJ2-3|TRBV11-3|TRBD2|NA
CASSLAGGSTDTQYF
TGTGCCAGCAGCTTAGCGGGGGGAAGCACAGATACGCAGTATTTT
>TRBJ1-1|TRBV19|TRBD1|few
CASRSPGGNTEAFF
TGTGCCAGTAGATCCCCAGGGGGGAACACTGAAGCTTTCTTT
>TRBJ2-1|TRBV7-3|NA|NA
CASSSTSYNEQFF
TGTGCCAGCAGCTCCACTAGTTACAATGAGCAGTTCTTC
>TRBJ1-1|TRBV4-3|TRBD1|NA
CASSQDRGSDRTWDTEAFF
TGCGCCAGCAGCCAGGACAGGGGGTCCGATCGCACTTGGGACACTGAAGCTTTCTTT
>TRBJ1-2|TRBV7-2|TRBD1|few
CASSLVGTGGGLNYGYTF
TGTGCCAGCAGCTTAGTTGGTACAGGGGGGGGTCTTAACTATGGCTACACCTTC
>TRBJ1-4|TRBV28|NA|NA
CASRTRDGPVGEKLFF
TGTGCCAGCAGGACCCGGGACGGCCCGGTAGGGGAAAAACTGTTTTTT
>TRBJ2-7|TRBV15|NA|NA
CATSGRHTDEQYF
TGTGCCACCAGCGGGCGGCATACCGACGAGCAGTACTTC
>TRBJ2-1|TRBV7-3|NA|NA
CASSFGRDNEQFF
TGTGCCAGCAGCTTCGGACGGGACAATGAGCAGTTCTTC
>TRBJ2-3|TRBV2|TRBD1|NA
CASSSDRGTDTQYF
TGTGCCAGCTCCTCGGACAGGGGAACAGATACGCAGTATTTT
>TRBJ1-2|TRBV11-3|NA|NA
CASSLDAGGYTF
TGTGCCAGCAGCTTAGACGCGGGTGGCTACACCTTC